The 2 T cell receptor beta chains below were found in one sample sequenced in a study of blood T cell repertoires in COVID-19. The assay was immunoSEQ multiplex PCR, and TCRdb's table has in-frame clones only and misses some. Among about 60,000 clones listed, approximately 88% were seen once. The sequenced sample was peripheral blood. These receptors originate from a man under 40 with COVID-19, enrolled during active disease.

The chain links TRBV19 to TRBJ2-7, with 11 nucleotides matching TRBD1. The germline V gene encodes CDR1 LNHDA and CDR2 SQIVND (reference sequence). This CDR3 comprises 15 residues. The junction had 12 bases not matched to a gene; V was cut back by 8 bases and J by 6 bases. The DNA for the CDR3 is TGTGCCAGTCGCTCCCGGGACAGGGGGTCCCTCGAGCAGTACTTC. It yields the protein CASRSRDRGSLEQYF.

This clone was detected only a few times. V and J are TRBV24-1 and TRBJ2-5; TRBD1 matches 7 bases. The length of the CDR3 is 15 residues. Germline assignment: CDR1 KGHDR and CDR2 SFDVKD. After removal of 6 bases from V and 5 bases from J, the junction contained 11 bases not matched to a gene. The CDR3 DNA follows: TGTGCCACCAGTTCCCACAGGGGTTCAGGGGAGACCCAGTACTTC. Its translation: CATSSHRGSGETQYF.